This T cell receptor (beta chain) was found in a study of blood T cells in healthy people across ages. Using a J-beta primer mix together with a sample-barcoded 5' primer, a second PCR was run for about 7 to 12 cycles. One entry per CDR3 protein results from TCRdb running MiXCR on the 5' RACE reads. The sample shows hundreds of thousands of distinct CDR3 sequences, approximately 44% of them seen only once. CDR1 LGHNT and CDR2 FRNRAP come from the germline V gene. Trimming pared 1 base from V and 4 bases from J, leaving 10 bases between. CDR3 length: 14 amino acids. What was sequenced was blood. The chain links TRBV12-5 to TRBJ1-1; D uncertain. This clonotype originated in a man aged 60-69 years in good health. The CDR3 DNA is TGTGCTAGTGGTTTGGGGACGTGGGGCACTGAAGCTTTCTTT. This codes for CASGLGTWGTEAFF.